These T cell receptor beta chains were read from a single sample in a study of a mutant IDH1 vaccine in newly diagnosed glioma. These receptors lack a known antigen. The assay was immunoSEQ multiplex PCR, and TCRdb's table has in-frame clones only and misses some. The table records about 59,000 clones, approximately 90% of them present only once. The specimen was PBMCs, collected from a glioma patient whose treatment included an IDH1 peptide vaccine. These receptor sequences come from a woman aged 40 to 50 with glioma. Both conserved end residues are part of each CDR3. D genes are given only for firm matches. Part of the rows lack a size; the others show once, few, many or a class for expanded clones.

size: .
V: TRBV5-1
D: TRBD1
J: TRBJ2-7
DNA: TGCGCCAGCAGCTCCCTTGGGACAGGGGGCAACGAGCAGTACTTC
CDR3: CASSSLGTGGNEQYF

size: once
V: TRBV2
D: .
J: TRBJ2-1
DNA: TGTGCCAGCAGTGGCGGCCTACCCTTGGGAAATGAGCAGTTCTTC
CDR3: CASSGGLPLGNEQFF

size: .
V: TRBV2
D: TRBD2
J: TRBJ2-7
DNA: TGTGCCAGCCTAGCGGGGGGATCCGAGCAGTACTTC
CDR3: CASLAGGSEQYF

size: .
V: TRBV7-6
D: TRBD2
J: TRBJ2-6
DNA: TGTGCCAGCAGCTTAGAAGCTAGCGGAGGCTCTGGGGCCAACGTCCTGACTTTC
CDR3: CASSLEASGGSGANVLTF

size: .
V: TRBV6-5
D: .
J: TRBJ2-7
DNA: TGTGCCAGCAGGGTGTCGGGGCAGAACTCCTACGAGCAGTACTTC
CDR3: CASRVSGQNSYEQYF

size: once
V: TRBV2
D: .
J: TRBJ1-1
DNA: TGTGCCACCAGTACCCCTGGAGGGTTCCGGGGGGCTTTCTTT
CDR3: CATSTPGGFRGAFF

size: .
V: TRBV6-6
D: .
J: TRBJ2-4
DNA: TGTGCCAGCAGTTCGGGACAAAATAAAAACATTCAGTACTTC
CDR3: CASSSGQNKNIQYF

size: .
V: TRBV5-1
D: .
J: TRBJ2-3
DNA: TGCGCCAGCAGCTTGGGCGGGGCGATAGATACGCAGTATTTT
CDR3: CASSLGGAIDTQYF

size: once
V: TRBV5-1
D: .
J: TRBJ2-5
DNA: TGCGCCAGCAGCTTGGGGTCAGTCCCGGGTGTGGAGACCCAGTACTTC
CDR3: CASSLGSVPGVETQYF

size: .
V: TRBV5-1
D: .
J: TRBJ1-1
DNA: TGCGCCAGCAGCCCGGGGGACCTTGGCGCCACTGAAGCTTTCTTT
CDR3: CASSPGDLGATEAFF

size: .
V: TRBV18
D: TRBD1
J: TRBJ2-2
DNA: TGTGCCAGCTCACCCAGGACAGGGAACACCGGGGAGCTGTTTTTT
CDR3: CASSPRTGNTGELFF

size: .
V: TRBV18
D: TRBD1
J: TRBJ1-5
DNA: TGTGCCAGCCGCCGGGGGACAGGGAATCAGCCCCAGCATTTT
CDR3: CASRRGTGNQPQHF

size: .
V: TRBV18
D: .
J: TRBJ2-5
DNA: TGTGCCAGTTCAGGGCAGGGCCAAGAGACCCAGTACTTC
CDR3: CASSGQGQETQYF

size: few
V: TRBV5-1
D: TRBD2
J: TRBJ2-1
DNA: TGCGCCAGCAGCCCCGGACTAGCGGGGGGCCCTACCCGGGTCTATGAGCAGTTCTTC
CDR3: CASSPGLAGGPTRVYEQFF

size: once
V: TRBV2
D: .
J: TRBJ1-2
DNA: TGTGCCAGCAGTTCTGCTATGGCGGCAGATTATGGCTACACCTTC
CDR3: CASSSAMAADYGYTF

size: .
V: TRBV19
D: TRBD1
J: TRBJ2-1
DNA: TGTGCCAGTAGTAGGCCTCCGGGACAGAGTCTCTACAATGAGCAGTTCTTC
CDR3: CASSRPPGQSLYNEQFF

size: .
V: TRBV5-1
D: TRBD2
J: TRBJ2-2
DNA: TGCGCCAGCAGCCGCTGGGGAGGGGCGAACACCGGGGAGCTGTTTTTT
CDR3: CASSRWGGANTGELFF

size: .
V: TRBV7-9
D: .
J: TRBJ1-1
DNA: TGTGCCAGCACCCCCTCGGAAGGCCCTGAAGCTTTCTTT
CDR3: CASTPSEGPEAFF

size: .
V: TRBV6-1
D: .
J: TRBJ2-2
DNA: TGTGCCTCAAGCCGGGGGGCGCAAATCGGGGAGCTGTTTTTT
CDR3: CASSRGAQIGELFF

size: .
V: TRBV29-1
D: .
J: TRBJ1-1
DNA: TGCAGCGTTGAGGAGGTCGACACTGAAGCTTTCTTT
CDR3: CSVEEVDTEAFF

size: .
V: TRBV5-1
D: TRBD1
J: TRBJ1-6
DNA: TGCGCCAGCAGCTTTCTGCAGGGGGAGAATTTACCCCTCCACTTT
CDR3: CASSFLQGENLPLHF

size: .
V: TRBV6-1
D: TRBD1
J: TRBJ1-2
DNA: TGTGCCAGCAGTGAGACAGGGAACTATGGCTACACCTTC
CDR3: CASSETGNYGYTF

size: .
V: TRBV2
D: .
J: TRBJ1-5
DNA: TGTGCCAGCAGTGTCCACAGTGTAGGCAATCAGCCCCAGCATTTT
CDR3: CASSVHSVGNQPQHF

size: .
V: TRBV19
D: TRBD1
J: TRBJ1-2
DNA: TGTGCCAGTAGTACGGGACAGGGCCATAACTATGGCTACACCTTC
CDR3: CASSTGQGHNYGYTF

size: .
V: TRBV25-1
D: .
J: TRBJ2-3
DNA: TGTGCCAGCAGTGAGACGATGACTCCCCGGACAGATACGCAGTATTTT
CDR3: CASSETMTPRTDTQYF

size: .
V: TRBV5-6
D: .
J: TRBJ1-5
DNA: TGTGCCAGCAGCTTGTCGGATTATAGCAATCAGCCCCAGCATTTT
CDR3: CASSLSDYSNQPQHF

size: once
V: TRBV27
D: TRBD2
J: TRBJ2-3
DNA: TGTGCCAGCGGGGGAGCGGGAGGGGCAGATACGCAGTATTTT
CDR3: CASGGAGGADTQYF

size: .
V: TRBV6-1
D: TRBD1
J: TRBJ2-1
DNA: TGTGCCAGCAGTGAATTACAGGGGGCCTACAATGAGCAGTTCTTC
CDR3: CASSELQGAYNEQFF

size: .
V: TRBV5-1
D: .
J: TRBJ2-1
DNA: TGCGCCAGCAGCTTGGTACTTCGGGTTGAGCAGTTCTTC
CDR3: CASSLVLRVEQFF

size: .
V: TRBV27
D: TRBD1
J: TRBJ1-5
DNA: TGTGCCAGCAGTTTACCCCACAACAGAAGGACAGGGGGCAGGGGTAGCAATCAGCCCCAGCATTTT
CDR3: CASSLPHNRRTGGRGSNQPQHF

size: .
V: TRBV11-2
D: TRBD1
J: TRBJ2-3
DNA: TGTGCCAGCAGCCCACGGGACAGAGGTACGCAGTATTTT
CDR3: CASSPRDRGTQYF

size: once
V: TRBV2
D: .
J: TRBJ1-2
DNA: TGTGCCAGCAGGGACAGTCTCCGAGGCTACACCTTC
CDR3: CASRDSLRGYTF

size: .
V: TRBV2
D: TRBD1
J: TRBJ1-1
DNA: TGTGCCAGCACCCGGACAGGGCGGGTCACTGAAGCTTTCTTT
CDR3: CASTRTGRVTEAFF

size: .
V: TRBV7-2
D: TRBD2
J: TRBJ2-5
DNA: TGTGCCAGCAGCTTAGAGGGGACTAGGTTGGAGACCCAGTACTTC
CDR3: CASSLEGTRLETQYF

size: .
V: TRBV5-1
D: .
J: TRBJ2-7
DNA: TGCGCCAGCAGCCCTCCCTACGAGCAGTACTTC
CDR3: CASSPPYEQYF

size: .
V: TRBV6-6
D: .
J: TRBJ1-4
DNA: TGTGCCAGCAGTTCACCCAAAATTCATGAAAAACTGTTTTTT
CDR3: CASSSPKIHEKLFF

size: .
V: TRBV25-1
D: .
J: TRBJ2-6
DNA: TGTGCCAGCAGTCCGGGCGCTGGGGCCAACGTCCTGACTTTC
CDR3: CASSPGAGANVLTF

size: .
V: TRBV19
D: .
J: TRBJ1-5
DNA: TGTGCCAGTAGGGAGGAGGAGGGGCGGCCCCAGCATTTT
CDR3: CASREEEGRPQHF

size: few
V: TRBV2
D: .
J: TRBJ1-1
DNA: TGTGCCAGCAGGGATCAGGGGATGAACACTGAAGCTTTCTTT
CDR3: CASRDQGMNTEAFF

size: .
V: TRBV30
D: TRBD1
J: TRBJ1-5
DNA: TGTGCCTGGAGCGGGGACAGGGTTAGTGGCAATCAGCCCCAGCATTTT
CDR3: CAWSGDRVSGNQPQHF

size: .
V: TRBV19
D: .
J: TRBJ2-7
DNA: TGTGCCAGTACCCCGCGGTTAGCCTACGAGCAGTACTTC
CDR3: CASTPRLAYEQYF